What follows describes a single TCR beta chain. The antigen remains unidentified. The data derive from a study of chemoradiotherapy in HPV16-positive cancers. Study-level information: Functional T-cell assays on two HPV16-positive patients' cells defined candidate HPV-specific clones and common TCR motifs.

Findings of the study overall: Only two HPV16-positive patients supplied the functional HPV-specificity definition. Non-HPV-specific T cells did not expand in tumors during treatment, whereas candidate HPV-specific clones and E7-related motifs did.

Germline assignment: CDR1 LGHNT and CDR2 FRNRAP. With 1 base clipped from V and 3 bases from J, the junction kept 6 bases outside the gene matches. CDR3 size: 17 residues. Clones were read by immunoSEQ multiplex PCR, and TCRdb kept only the in-frame ones, dropping some. Seen here are under 40,000 clones, 80% to 90% observed once, and the top ten hold around 3.1%. The chain has TRBV12-5 and TRBJ2-3; 11 nucleotides align to TRBD2. The sample here was blood, taken from a patient who underwent chemoradiotherapy. This receptor was obtained from a human donor with HPV-associated anogenital cancer. CDR3 nucleotide sequence: TGTGCTAGTGGTTTGGCCCTAGCGGGGGGATCAACAGATACGCAGTATTTT. Its translation is CASGLALAGGSTDTQYF.